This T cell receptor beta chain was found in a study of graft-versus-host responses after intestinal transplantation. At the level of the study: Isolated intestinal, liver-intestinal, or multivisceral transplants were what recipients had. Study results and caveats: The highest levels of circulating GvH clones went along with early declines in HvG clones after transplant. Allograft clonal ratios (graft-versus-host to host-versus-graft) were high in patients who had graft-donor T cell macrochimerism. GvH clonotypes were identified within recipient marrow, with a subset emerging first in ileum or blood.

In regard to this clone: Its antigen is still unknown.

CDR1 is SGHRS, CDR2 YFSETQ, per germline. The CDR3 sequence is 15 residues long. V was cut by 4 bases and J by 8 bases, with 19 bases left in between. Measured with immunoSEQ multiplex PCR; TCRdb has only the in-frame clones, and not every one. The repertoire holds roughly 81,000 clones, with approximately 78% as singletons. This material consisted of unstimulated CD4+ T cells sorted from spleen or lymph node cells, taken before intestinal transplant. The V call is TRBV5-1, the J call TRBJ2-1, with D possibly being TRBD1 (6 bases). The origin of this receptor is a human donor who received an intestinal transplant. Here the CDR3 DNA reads TGCGCCAGCAGCGGATCATCAGGGGTCTGGGATGAGCAGTTCTTC. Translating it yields CASSGSSGVWDEQFF.